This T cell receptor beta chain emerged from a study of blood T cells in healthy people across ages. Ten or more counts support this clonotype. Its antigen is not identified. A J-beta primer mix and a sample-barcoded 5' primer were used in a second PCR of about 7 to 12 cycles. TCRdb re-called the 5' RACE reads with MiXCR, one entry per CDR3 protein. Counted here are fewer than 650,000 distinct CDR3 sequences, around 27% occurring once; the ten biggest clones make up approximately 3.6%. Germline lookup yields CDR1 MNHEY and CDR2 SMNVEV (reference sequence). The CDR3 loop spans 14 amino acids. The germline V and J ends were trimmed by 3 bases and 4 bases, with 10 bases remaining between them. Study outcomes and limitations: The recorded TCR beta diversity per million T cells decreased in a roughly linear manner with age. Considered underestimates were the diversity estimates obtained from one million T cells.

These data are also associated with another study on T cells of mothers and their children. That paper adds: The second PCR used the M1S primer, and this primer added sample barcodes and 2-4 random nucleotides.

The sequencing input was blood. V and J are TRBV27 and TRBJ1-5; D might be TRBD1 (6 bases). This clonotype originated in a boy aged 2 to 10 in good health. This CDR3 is CASSLQGSNQPQHF. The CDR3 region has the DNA TGTGCCAGCAGTTTGCAGGGGTCAAATCAGCCCCAGCATTTT.